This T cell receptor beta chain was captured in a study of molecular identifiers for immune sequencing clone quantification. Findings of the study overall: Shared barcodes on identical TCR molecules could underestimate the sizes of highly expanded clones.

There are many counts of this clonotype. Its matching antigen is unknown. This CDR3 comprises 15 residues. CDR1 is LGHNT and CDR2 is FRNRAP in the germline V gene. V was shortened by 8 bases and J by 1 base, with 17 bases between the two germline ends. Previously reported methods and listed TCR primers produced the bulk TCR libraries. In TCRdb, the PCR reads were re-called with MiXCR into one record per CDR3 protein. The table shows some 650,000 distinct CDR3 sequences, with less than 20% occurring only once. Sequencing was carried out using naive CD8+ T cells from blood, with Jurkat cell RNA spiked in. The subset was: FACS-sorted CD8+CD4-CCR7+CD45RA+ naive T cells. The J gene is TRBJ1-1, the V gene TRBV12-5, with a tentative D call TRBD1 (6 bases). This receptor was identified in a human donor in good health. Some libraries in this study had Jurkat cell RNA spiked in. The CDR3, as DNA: TGTGCTAGTCTCTTGGACAGCGAGAGGAACACTGAAGCTTTCTTT. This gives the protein CASLLDSERNTEAFF.